The following is a T cell receptor beta chain sequence with its context. This record comes from a study of cytomegalovirus exposure and HLA in healthy donors. Germline-derived CDR1 and CDR2 are SGHDT and YYEEEE. V shed 4 bases, J shed 3 bases, and the junction held 5 bases outside the gene matches. This CDR3 spans 14 amino acids. The PCR had 60 Vbeta and 13 Jbeta primers. Profiled with immunoSEQ multiplex PCR; TCRdb holds only in-frame clones, not every one. The table lists about 170,000 clones, approximately 80% of them singletons. Source material: PBMCs. The source is a young woman in good health and CMV-seronegative. This chain joins TRBV5-6 and TRBJ1-2; 8 nucleotides agree with TRBD1. CDR3 DNA sequence: TGTGCCAGCAGCCTGGGACAGGTAGACTATGGCTACACCTTC. Protein product: CASSLGQVDYGYTF.